This T cell receptor beta chain is drawn from a study of shared clonotypes between healthy human individuals. Trimming removed 5 bases from V and 3 bases from J, with 14 bases in between. The length of the CDR3 is 15 residues. In germline, CDR1 is SNHLY, CDR2 FYNNEI. Some clones are missing from TCRdb's copy, which holds only in-frame ones; the method was immunoSEQ multiplex PCR. The sample holds about 380,000 clones, 90% to 98% seen once. The receptor was derived from a man younger than 40 in good health. Sequencing input: memory CD8+ T cells sorted from blood. Sample subset: CD45RO+ cells pooled with CCR7-negative TemRA cells. The chain is built from TRBV2 and TRBJ2-1, with a possible D match to TRBD2 (6 bases). In DNA form, the CDR3 reads TGTGCCAGCAGTCGGATAGCGGTAGACTACAATGAGCAGTTCTTC. This translates into CASSRIAVDYNEQFF.